Below, one T cell receptor beta chain is given with its context. It lacks a known antigen. Per-nucleotide qualities are absent, and no much larger clonotype sits a single base away. The data derive from a study of high-grade serous ovarian cancer treatment subgroups (dated by TCRdb to about 2021). For the wider study: A mean of roughly 14,000 reads and approximately 7,500 unique TCR beta rearrangements per sample was generated by sequencing. The study examined TCR beta repertoires in high-grade serous ovarian cancer patients who were grouped under a laparoscopic triage algorithm by complete gross resection or by neoadjuvant chemotherapy response. The approximately 30-patient cohort included roughly 10 patients with no residual disease after primary surgery (R0), roughly 10 excellent NACT responders, and roughly 10 poor NACT responders. In total there were roughly 96 samples, since every patient provided one primary tumor sample and two metastatic tumor samples.

Tumor samples were obtained before definitive surgery or chemotherapy. Genomic DNA was extracted by the MD Anderson Biospecimen Extraction Resource, and TCR sequencing was done by the MD Anderson Cancer Genomics Laboratory. The study at large found these results: TCR clonal relatedness was found to be positively correlated with neoantigen level and, by trend, with copy number variation and mutation load derived from whole-genome sequencing. Bulk tumor TCR sequencing lacked spatial information, limiting insight into HGSC tumor complexity and diversity. The TCR repertoire analyses centered on CDR3, and CDR1 and CDR2 were not analyzed. Repertoire similarity ranging from roughly 0.1 to 0.79 was observed between tumors from the same patient, whereas almost no similarity was observed between different patients.

V is reduced by 3 bases and J by 2 bases, leaving a spacing of 5 bases between them. From cysteine to phenylalanine, the CDR3 is 12 amino acids long. The CDR3 DNA has 36 bases and is translated from base 1. For CDR1 and CDR2, the germline V gene (reference sequence) lists SGHNT and YYREEE. The 90 to 95 tumor samples underwent high-throughput TCR profiling with ImmunoSEQ. On the study's bioinformatics: Richness (unique productive sequences), clonality, evenness and relatedness were included as repertoire diversity metrics, and similarity between samples was assessed with the Bhattacharyya coefficient. Conclusions stayed consistent in a sensitivity analysis that left out TCRs with fewer than two reads. What TCRdb holds here is the immuneACCESS table cut down to in-frame rearrangements. Part of the clones is not present; checked against another copy, under half of the missing clones reflect an unresolved V gene, and the others are unexplained. V, J and clone size are taken as reported in that table, and D and trimming were inferred from the DNA itself. The sample profile shows about 340 clones; 77% of them were found once. The ten largest clones capture around 10% of the sample.

Source material: tumor tissue. The sequence is built from TRBV5-4 and TRBJ2-5; perhaps TRBD2 is the D gene, with 5 bases matching. The TCR sequence derives from a human donor with high-grade serous ovarian cancer. CDR3 loop: CASSWEQETQYF. At the DNA level, the sequence is TGTGCCAGCAGCTGGGAGCAAGAGACCCAGTACTTC. The entire variable domain, with the stretches around the CDR3 drawn from the reference TRBV5-4 and TRBJ2-5 proteins, is ETGVTQSPTHLIKTRGQQVTLRCSSQSGHNTVSWYQQALGQGPQFIFQYYREEENGRGNFPPRFSGLQFPNYSSELNVNALELDDSALYLCASSWEQETQYFGPGTRLLVL.